The 4 T cell receptor beta chains presented below share a single source sample, sequenced in a study of T cell repertoires in cytomegalovirus infection. TCRdb reanalysed the reads using MiXCR and keeps one entry per CDR3 protein. Here the sample spans about 220,000 distinct CDR3 sequences, approximately 40% being singletons. These TCRs' antigens remain unknown. The sequences come from CD8+ T cells from cultured PBMCs, collected from culture after CMV antigen stimulation. These receptors were obtained from a human donor in good health (CMV status not recorded). Some clones in this sample may be carry-over from other donors' samples.

This clonotype was seen a few times. V gene TRBV27 combines with J gene TRBJ2-7; 7 bases align to TRBD2. The CDR3 has 14 amino acids. The germline V gene has CDR1 MNHEY and CDR2 SMNVEV (reference sequence). V was pared by 6 bases and J by 2 bases, with 7 bases of the junction left unmatched. The CDR3 spells CASSRGVGAYEQYF. For the CDR3, the DNA is TGTGCCAGCAGCCGGGGGGTAGGGGCCTACGAGCAGTACTTC.

This clonotype appeared a few times. V gene TRBV19 combines with J gene TRBJ1-2, with a possible D match to TRBD1 (5 bases). The length of the CDR3 is 14 residues. Trimming left V 2 bases short and J 6 bases short, with 13 bases between. Per germline, CDR1 LNHDA and CDR2 SQIVND (reference sequence). CDR3 sequence: CASSIQGVRNGYTF. CDR3 DNA sequence: TGTGCCAGTAGTATACAAGGGGTCAGAAATGGCTACACCTTC.

The gene calls are TRBV4-1 and TRBJ1-2; TRBD1 matches at 8 bases. The germline V gene encodes CDR1 MGHRA and CDR2 YSYEKL. V shed 0 bases, J shed 5 bases, and the junction held 5 bases outside the gene matches. This CDR3 is 15 amino acids long. The CDR3 loop reads CASSQDWDRRYGYTF. The CDR3 DNA reads as TGCGCCAGCAGCCAAGATTGGGACAGGCGGTATGGCTACACCTTC.

The rearrangement joins TRBV5-8 to TRBJ2-1; TRBD1 or TRBD2 may be the D gene (5 bases each). This CDR3 contains 18 residues. CDR1 and CDR2 from the germline V gene are SGHTS and YDEGEE. Trimming pared 2 bases from V and 1 base from J, leaving 19 bases between. CDR3 DNA sequence: TGTGCCAGCAGCTTTCCCCCGGGGCTTCTTAAGTCCTACAATGAGCAGTTCTTC. It encodes CASSFPPGLLKSYNEQFF.